One and the same sample provided the 2 T cell receptor beta chains below, sequenced in a study of siplizumab effects on memory and regulatory T cells. Generated by immunoSEQ multiplex PCR, the TCRdb table keeps only in-frame clones and is missing some. The sample contains about 100,000 clones, 91% of which appear only once. Input material: CD4+ T cells sorted from blood. The receptor source for this set is a human donor in good health. Some clones in this sample may be carry-over from other donors' samples.

The chain uses TRBV19 and TRBJ1-1; no firm D call. This CDR3 spans 17 amino acids. V was shortened by 3 bases and J by 1 base, with 18 bases between the two germline ends. The germline CDR1 and CDR2 sequences are LNHDA and SQIVND (reference sequence). The CDR3 spells CASSILGGPGSNTEAFF. CDR3 sequence (DNA): TGTGCCAGTAGTATTCTCGGTGGTCCGGGGTCGAACACTGAAGCTTTCTTT.

In its sample, this clone was seen once. This sequence joins TRBV11-2 and TRBJ2-7; 9 nucleotides match TRBD2. This CDR3 has 15 residues. The germline V gene encodes CDR1 SGHAT and CDR2 FQNNGV. Trimming at V came to 0 bases and at J to 0 bases, leaving 0 bases not matched to a gene. The chain's CDR3 is CASSLDSGSSYEQYF. CDR3 coding DNA: TGTGCCAGCAGCTTAGATAGCGGGAGCTCCTACGAGCAGTACTTC.